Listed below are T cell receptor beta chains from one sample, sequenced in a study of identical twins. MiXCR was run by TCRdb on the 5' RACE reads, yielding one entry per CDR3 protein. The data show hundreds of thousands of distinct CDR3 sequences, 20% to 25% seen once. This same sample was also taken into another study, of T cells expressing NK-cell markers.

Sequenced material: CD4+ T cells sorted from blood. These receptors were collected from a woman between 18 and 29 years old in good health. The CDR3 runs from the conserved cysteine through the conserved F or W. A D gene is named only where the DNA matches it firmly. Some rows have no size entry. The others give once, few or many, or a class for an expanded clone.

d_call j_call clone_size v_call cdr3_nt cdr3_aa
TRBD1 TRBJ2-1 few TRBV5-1 TGCGCCAGCAGCAGGGACAGGGTCTTGGATGAGCAGTTCTTC CASSRDRVLDEQFF
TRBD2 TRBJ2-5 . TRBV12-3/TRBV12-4 TGTGCCAGCACTTTCCGACTAGCGGGTGGGGAGACCCAGTACTTC CASTFRLAGGETQYF
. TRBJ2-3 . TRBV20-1 TGCAGTGCTTCGTACGGAAGCACAGATACGCAGTATTTT CSASYGSTDTQYF
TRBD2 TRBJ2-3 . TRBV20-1 TGCAGTGCTAGCCTGGGCGGGAGCTGGGATACGCAGTATTTT CSASLGGSWDTQYF
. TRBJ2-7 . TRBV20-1 TGCAGCGCCCGCCGGGACTTAGGCCTCTACGAGCAGTACTTC CSARRDLGLYEQYF
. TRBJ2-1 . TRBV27 TGTGCCAGCAGTTTCCCGACAGGTCTCAATGAGCAGTTCTTC CASSFPTGLNEQFF
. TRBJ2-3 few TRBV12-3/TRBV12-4 TGTGCCAGCAGCCCGGCGAGGCTCACGCAGTATTTT CASSPARLTQYF
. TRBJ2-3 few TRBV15 TGTGCCACCAGCGGGGGGGGCGTCTGGAAGTCTAGCACAGATACGCAGTATTTT CATSGGGVWKSSTDTQYF
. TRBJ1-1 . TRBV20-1 TGCAGTGCTATGTCTACCCAGGGGAAATCAAACACTGAAGCTTTCTTT CSAMSTQGKSNTEAFF
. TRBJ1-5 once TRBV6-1 TGTGCCAGCATGAGAGTTAGCAATCAGCCCCAGCATTTT CASMRVSNQPQHF
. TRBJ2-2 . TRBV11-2 TGTGCCAGCAGCTGGGGGTGGAGGGCGTCGAACACCGGGGAGCTGTTTTTT CASSWGWRASNTGELFF
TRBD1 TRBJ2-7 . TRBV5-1 TGCGCCAGCAGCCACTCCGGGACGACAGGGTCCTACGAGCAGTACTTC CASSHSGTTGSYEQYF
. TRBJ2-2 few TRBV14 TGTGCCAGCAGCCAAGATTCGCACTACCCTGAGCTGTTTTTT CASSQDSHYPELFF
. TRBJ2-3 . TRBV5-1 TGCGCCAGCAGCTTGGCCGGATCATTCTACAAAACCACAGATACGCAGTATTTT CASSLAGSFYKTTDTQYF
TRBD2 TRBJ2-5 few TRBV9 TGTGCCAGCAGCCCAACACCACATAGCGGGGGGGGCGAGACCCAGTACTTC CASSPTPHSGGGETQYF
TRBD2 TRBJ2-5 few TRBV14 TGTGCCAGCAGCGGGCTAGCGGGTGGAACAGAGACCCAGTACTTC CASSGLAGGTETQYF
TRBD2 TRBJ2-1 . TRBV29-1 TGCAGCGCCCGGACTAGCGGGGGGCTCTACAATGAGCAGTTCTTC CSARTSGGLYNEQFF
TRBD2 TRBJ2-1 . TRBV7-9 TGTGCCAGCAGCTCTACTAGCGGGAGGGGTAATGAGCAGTTCTTC CASSSTSGRGNEQFF
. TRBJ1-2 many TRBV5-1 TGCGCCAGCAGCTTGGCCGGCTATGGCTACACCTTC CASSLAGYGYTF
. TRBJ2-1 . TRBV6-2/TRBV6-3 TGTGCCATCATTAATGAGCAGTTCTTC CAIINEQFF
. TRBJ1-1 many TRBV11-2 TGTGCCAGCAGCTTTCAGGAGAACACTGAAGCTTTCTTT CASSFQENTEAFF
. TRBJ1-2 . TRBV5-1 TGCGCCAGCAGCTTGGCACCGGGACATCAGAACTATGGCTACACCTTC CASSLAPGHQNYGYTF
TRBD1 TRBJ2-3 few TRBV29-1 TGCAGCGCCCCGGGACAGGACATCGCGCAGTATTTT CSAPGQDIAQYF
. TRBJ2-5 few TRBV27 TGTGCCAGCAGTACAGACCCCAGGGTAGAGACCCAGTACTTC CASSTDPRVETQYF
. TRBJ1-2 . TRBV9 TGTGCCAGCAGCGTACAGGGTAACTATGGCTACACCTTC CASSVQGNYGYTF
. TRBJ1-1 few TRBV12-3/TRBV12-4 TGTGCCAGCACCTCCTACACTGAAGCTTTCTTT CASTSYTEAFF
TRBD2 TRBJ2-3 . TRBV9 TGTGCCAGCGGACAGATGACTAGCGGGATCGTCGATACGCAGTATTTT CASGQMTSGIVDTQYF
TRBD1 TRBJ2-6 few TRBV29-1 TGCAGCGTTGCCGAGCGAATGGGGACAGAAGCGGTCGTGACTGGGGCCAACGTCCTGACTTTC CSVAERMGTEAVVTGANVLTF
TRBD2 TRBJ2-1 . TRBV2 TGTGCCAGCTTTTACCCGGCTAGCGGGGCCTACAATGAGCAGTTCTTC CASFYPASGAYNEQFF
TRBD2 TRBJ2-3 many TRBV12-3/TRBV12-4 TGTGCCAGCCGAGGACTAGCGAGGACAGATACGCAGTATTTT CASRGLARTDTQYF
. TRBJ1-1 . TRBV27 TGTGCCAGCAGTTTAGGAGGAGGATTGGGCACTGAAGCTTTCTTT CASSLGGGLGTEAFF
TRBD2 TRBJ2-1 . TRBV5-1 TGCGCCAGCAGCTTACTAGCGGGAGAAGATGAGCAGTTCTTC CASSLLAGEDEQFF
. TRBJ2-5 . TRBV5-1 TGCGCCAGCAGCTTGGCCCCGCGTGGGCTACAAGAGACCCAGTACTTC CASSLAPRGLQETQYF
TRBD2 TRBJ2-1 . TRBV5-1 TGCGCCAGCAGCTTAGTTAACGGGGGGGCCTTCGAGCAGTTCTTC CASSLVNGGAFEQFF
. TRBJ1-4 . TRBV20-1 TGCAGTGCTAGATCGGGGACTAATGAAAAACTGTTTTTT CSARSGTNEKLFF
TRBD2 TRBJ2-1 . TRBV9 TGTGCCAGCAGCGTAACAGTGGCGGGAGGGCCAAATGAGCAGTTCTTC CASSVTVAGGPNEQFF
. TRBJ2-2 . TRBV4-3 TGCGCCAGCAGCCCCTCGAATCAGGGTTGGACCGGGGAGCTGTTTTTT CASSPSNQGWTGELFF
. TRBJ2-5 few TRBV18 TGTGCCAGCTCACTCTCAGGGCCCCGGGAGACCCAGTACTTC CASSLSGPRETQYF
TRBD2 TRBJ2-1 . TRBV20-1 TGCAGTGCCAACTCACGGACTAGCGGGACCTACAATGAGCAGTTCTTC CSANSRTSGTYNEQFF
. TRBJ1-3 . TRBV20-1 TGCAGTGCTAGAAGACAGGAACTCCCTGGAAACACCATATATTTT CSARRQELPGNTIYF
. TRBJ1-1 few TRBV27 TGTGCCAGCATCGGACGACATGAAGCTTTCTTT CASIGRHEAFF
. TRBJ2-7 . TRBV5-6 TGTGCCAGCAAGGACCGATACGAGCAGTACTTC CASKDRYEQYF
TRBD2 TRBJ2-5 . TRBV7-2 TGTGCCAGCGGCAAGCGGGGGATTTACCAAGAGACCCAGTACTTC CASGKRGIYQETQYF
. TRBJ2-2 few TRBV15 TGTGCCACCAGCAGAGATAGGCAGGGGAACACCGGGGAGCTGTTTTTT CATSRDRQGNTGELFF
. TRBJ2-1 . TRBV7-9 TGTGCCAGCAGCTTAGGCCCAGGGGCCCTCCCCTACAATGAGCAGTTCTTC CASSLGPGALPYNEQFF
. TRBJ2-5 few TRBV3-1 TGTGCCAGCAGCCAAGAACTGGGTAGCGCCCAGACCCAGTACTTC CASSQELGSAQTQYF
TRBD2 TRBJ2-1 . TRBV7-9 TGTGCCAGCAGCCGTGGCGGGGGGGCCATGAATGAGCAGTTCTTC CASSRGGGAMNEQFF
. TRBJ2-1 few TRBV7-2 TGTGCCAGCAGCCCCGGGGCCTATTACAATGAGCAGTTCTTC CASSPGAYYNEQFF
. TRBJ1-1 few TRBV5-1 TGCGCCAGCAGCTTGTCTGGCAGAGATGAAGCTTTCTTT CASSLSGRDEAFF
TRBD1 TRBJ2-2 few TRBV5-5 TGTGCCAGCAGGGCCGGGACAGGGTTCACCGGGGAGCTGTTTTTT CASRAGTGFTGELFF
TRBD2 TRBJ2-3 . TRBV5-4 TGTGCCAGCAGCCCCCCGACTAGCGGTAGCACAGATACGCAGTATTTT CASSPPTSGSTDTQYF
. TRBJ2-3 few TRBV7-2 TGTGCCAGCAGCGCCGGGGGGCCGGCAGATACGCAGTATTTT CASSAGGPADTQYF
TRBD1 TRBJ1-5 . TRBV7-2 TGTGCCAGCAGCCAGTCAGACAGGGGGCGACAGCCCCAGCATTTT CASSQSDRGRQPQHF
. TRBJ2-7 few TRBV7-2 TGTGCCAGCAGCTTAGAATCGGGACTCACCTACGAGCAGTACTTC CASSLESGLTYEQYF
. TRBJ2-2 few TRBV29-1 TGCAGCGTTGATTACGGACCCTCCACCGGGGAGCTGTTTTTT CSVDYGPSTGELFF
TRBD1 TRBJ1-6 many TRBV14 TGTGCCAGCAGTCGACAGGGTGGAAACTCACCCCTCCACTTT CASSRQGGNSPLHF
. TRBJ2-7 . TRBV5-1 TGCGCCAGCAGCACGGTTTTCAAGAAAGGTTACGAGCAGTACTTC CASSTVFKKGYEQYF
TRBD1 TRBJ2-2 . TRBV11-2 TGTGCCAGCAGCTTAAGGGGGACAGGGAAGCTCCGACCCACCGGGGAGCTGTTTTTT CASSLRGTGKLRPTGELFF
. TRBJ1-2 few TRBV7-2 TGTGCCAGCACAAAGCGGGACCCCCTTTATTATGGCTACACCTTC CASTKRDPLYYGYTF
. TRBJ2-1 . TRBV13 TGTGCCAGCAGCTTAGGGGGCCGGACCGGATACAATGAGCAGTTCTTC CASSLGGRTGYNEQFF